This T cell receptor beta chain was recorded in a study of blood T cells in healthy people across ages. V lost 6 bases and J 5 bases, leaving 16 bases between the germline ends. This CDR3 is 14 amino acids long. As concerns this clonotype: Its antigen is as yet unknown.

The authors drew about 10 milliliters of peripheral blood from each donor. General study findings and limits: With naive T cell percentage, TCR beta diversity showed a strong correlation.

Next came a second PCR, run for about 6 to 11 cycles, which used a sample-barcoded 5' primer along with a J-beta primer mix. One entry per CDR3 protein results from TCRdb running MiXCR on the 5' RACE reads. The repertoire includes around 1,000,000 distinct CDR3 sequences, 20% to 25% of them detected once, and about 0.72% sits in the top ten. These sequences were also reported in another study, on T cells of mothers and their children. That study adds: RNA extracted was entirely used for cDNA synthesis, roughly 1.4 ug per 15 ul.

This sequence joins TRBV12-3 or TRBV12-4 and TRBJ2-5; D is unresolved. Sequenced: blood. The TCR comes from a girl aged 2-10 years in good health. CDR3 region: CASRSPGDGETQYF. DNA of the CDR3: TGTGCCAGCAGGTCCCCAGGTGACGGGGAGACCCAGTACTTC.